The 24 T cell receptor beta chains given below trace back to one sample, sequenced in a study of cytomegalovirus exposure and HLA in healthy donors. The PCR ran on 60 Vbeta and 13 Jbeta primers. Only in-frame clones appear in the TCRdb table, and some are missing; sequencing was by immunoSEQ multiplex PCR. Among approximately 190,000 clones listed, 78% were seen once. The sequenced material came from PBMCs. The receptors originated from a woman in her thirties in good health and CMV-seropositive.

The gene calls are TRBV5-1 and TRBJ1-1; D gene ambiguous. Trimming removed 3 bases at V and 3 bases at J, with 15 bases between. The CDR3 runs to 15 residues. The V gene's germline CDR1 is SGHRS and CDR2 YFSETQ. The CDR3 DNA is TGCGCCAGCAGCTATAGCTCGAGGGAATACACTGAAGCTTTCTTT. This gives the protein CASSYSSREYTEAFF.

The genes are TRBV27 and TRBJ2-7; maybe TRBD2 (5 bases). The CDR3 length is 16 residues. The V end was cut by 5 bases, the J end by 0 bases, with 17 bases between. Germline V gene data show CDR1 as MNHEY and CDR2 as SMNVEV (reference sequence). CDR3 bases: TGTGCCAGCAGTGCCGAGGGTACATGGACCTCCTACGAGCAGTACTTC. Its protein product is CASSAEGTWTSYEQYF.

V is TRBV4-3 and J is TRBJ2-4; D remains unclear. V dropped 0 bases and J dropped 1 base, with 4 bases sitting between them. Germline CDR1 is LGHNA and CDR2 is YSLEER. This CDR3 spans 14 amino acids. This CDR3 reads CASSQDSAKNIQYF. The CDR3 coding sequence is TGCGCCAGCAGCCAAGATTCGGCCAAAAACATTCAGTACTTC.

The chain is built from TRBV2 and TRBJ1-1, with D perhaps TRBD1 (5 bases). The CDR3 contains 10 residues. The germline CDR1 and CDR2 sequences are SNHLY and FYNNEI. V lost 7 bases and J 9 bases, leaving 9 bases between the germline ends. DNA for the CDR3: TGTGCCAGCATTGGGGGGAAAGCTTTCTTT. This gives the protein CASIGGKAFF.

This chain links TRBV6-5 with TRBJ2-2; TRBD2 agrees at 11 bases. From germline, CDR1 is MNHEY and CDR2 SVGAGI. V gave up 4 bases and J gave up 3 bases; unmatched junction bases: 4. The CDR3 extends over 16 amino acids. The DNA of the CDR3 is TGTGCCAGCAGTTCAGTACTAGCGGGAGACACCGGGGAGCTGTTTTTT. This translates into CASSSVLAGDTGELFF.

V gene TRBV29-1 combines with J gene TRBJ2-1; 9 bases map to TRBD2. The V gene end was trimmed by 6 bases and the J gene end by 6 bases; junction bases not matched to a gene: 9. Germline V gene data show CDR1 as SQVTM and CDR2 as ANQGSEA. This CDR3 is 14 amino acids long. The CDR3 nucleotides are TGCAGCGTCTACGATAGCGGGGGCTCCAATGAGCAGTTCTTC. It is translated as CSVYDSGGSNEQFF.

This chain uses TRBV18 with TRBJ1-4; D remains unclear. V was pared by 4 bases and J by 3 bases, with 6 bases between. There are 13 residues in the CDR3. From germline, CDR1 is KGHSH and CDR2 LQKENI. As DNA, the CDR3 is TGTGCCAGCTCACTCGGGGCTAATGAAAAACTGTTTTTT. Protein product: CASSLGANEKLFF.

The genes are TRBV6-5 and TRBJ1-2; D possibly corresponds to TRBD1 (5 bases). CDR3 length: 11 amino acids. V lost 7 bases and J lost 8, with 11 bases in between. CDR1 is MNHEY and CDR2 is SVGAGI in the germline V gene. The CDR3 sequence is CASTGGTGYTF. CDR3 nucleotides: TGTGCCAGCACCGGGGGGACCGGCTACACCTTC.

The rearrangement joins TRBV28 to TRBJ2-2; 11 bases are a match to TRBD1. This CDR3 comprises 15 residues. V was pared by 7 bases and J by 3 bases, with 4 bases of the junction left unmatched. Germline V CDR1 and CDR2: MDHEN, SYDVKM. CDR3 DNA: TGTGCCAGCACTAGGACAGGGGGCTACACCGGGGAGCTGTTTTTT. Amino acids: CASTRTGGYTGELFF.

This sequence joins TRBV11-2 and TRBJ1-1; 9 bases line up with TRBD1. Germline V gives CDR1 SGHAT, CDR2 FQNNGV. The CDR3 totals 16 residues. V was clipped by 5 bases and J by 3 bases; unmatched bases: 10. Written as DNA, the CDR3 is TGTGCCAGCAGCCTAACAGGGGGCGCTGGGGACACTGAAGCTTTCTTT. Its translation: CASSLTGGAGDTEAFF.

This rearrangement joins TRBV2 to TRBJ2-7; D is perhaps TRBD1 (5 bases). The V end lost 7 bases, the J end lost 7 bases, and 17 bases lay between the germline ends. Germline CDR1 and CDR2: SNHLY and FYNNEI. The CDR3 spans 13 residues. CDR3 residues: CASMGTLGVEQYF. The CDR3 region has the DNA TGTGCCAGCATGGGAACCTTAGGGGTTGAGCAGTACTTC.

The chain recombines TRBV19 with TRBJ1-4; 7 bases match TRBD1. Trimming removed 6 bases from V and 5 bases from J; junction bases left unmatched: 6. CDR3 size: 14 residues. Germline V gene data show CDR1 as LNHDA and CDR2 as SQIVND (reference sequence). Here the CDR3 reads CASRTTGRNEKLFF. DNA for the CDR3: TGTGCCAGTAGGACGACAGGGCGAAATGAAAAACTGTTTTTT.

The chain has TRBV28 and TRBJ1-5; D might be TRBD1 (5 bases). Deletions cut 3 bases from V and 11 bases from J, with 20 bases between. The CDR3 runs 15 residues. Germline loops: CDR1 MDHEN, CDR2 SYDVKM. The CDR3 sequence is CASSFSLLGGSAQHF. The CDR3 bases are TGTGCCAGCAGTTTTTCCCTCTTGGGGGGATCGGCCCAGCATTTT.

This sequence joins TRBV6-6 and TRBJ2-7; TRBD1 matches 9 bases. Germline CDR1 reads MNHNY; CDR2 reads SVGAGI (reference sequence). This CDR3 comprises 13 residues. With V trimmed by 2 bases and J by 6 bases, 2 bases remained unmatched. The CDR3 DNA reads TGTGCCAGCAGTTACAAGACAGGGGGCGAGCAGTACTTC. As protein: CASSYKTGGEQYF.

This clone has only one observation. The V and J genes are TRBV11-2 and TRBJ1-2; TRBD1 might be the D (5 bases). V was cut by 7 bases and J by 3 bases, with 12 bases left in between. This CDR3 is 13 amino acids long. CDR1 is SGHAT and CDR2 is FQNNGV in the germline V gene. Here the CDR3 DNA reads TGTGCCAGCAACCAAGGACATTACTATGGCTACACCTTC. This encodes CASNQGHYYGYTF. Drawing the rest from reference TRBV11-2 and TRBJ1-2, the complete variable domain is EAGVAQSPRYKIIEKRQSVAFWCNPISGHATLYWYQQILGQGPKLLIQFQNNGVVDDSQLPKDRFSAERLKGVDSTLKIQPAKLEDSAVYLCASNQGHYYGYTFGSGTRLTVV.

This clone was counted only a few times. The V call is TRBV28, the J call TRBJ2-7, with D possibly matching TRBD1 (5 bases). CDR1 and CDR2 from the germline V gene are MDHEN and SYDVKM. CDR3 length: 12 amino acids. V lost 5 bases and J lost 7, with 12 bases in between. In nucleotides, the CDR3 is TGTGCCAGCAGTCAGACAGTTTTTGAGCAGTACTTC. It encodes CASSQTVFEQYF.

This chain links TRBV7-8 with TRBJ1-5; TRBD1 matches at 7 bases. The CDR3 is made up of 16 amino acids. V gave up 6 bases and J gave up 3 bases; unmatched junction bases: 11. Germline V gene sequence: CDR1 SGHVS, CDR2 FQNEAQ. CDR3 nucleotides: TGTGCCAGCAGGCTAGGGGGCCAGGGGTTCAATCAGCCCCAGCATTTT. As protein: CASRLGGQGFNQPQHF.

The chain recombines TRBV6-5 with TRBJ1-1, with a tentative D call TRBD1 (6 bases). There are 13 residues in the CDR3. Deletions cut 6 bases from V and 3 bases from J, with 11 bases between. Per the germline V gene, CDR1 is MNHEY and CDR2 is SVGAGI. CDR3 in DNA: TGTGCCAGCAGCAGACAGGAAGACACTGAAGCTTTCTTT. Translating it yields CASSRQEDTEAFF.

The rearrangement links TRBV27 to TRBJ2-2, with no clear D. The CDR3 is 12 amino acids. V was pared by 6 bases and J by 9 bases, with 11 bases between. Germline V gene sequence: CDR1 MNHEY, CDR2 SMNVEV (reference sequence). The chain's CDR3 is CASSLGGRELFF. CDR3 nucleotide sequence: TGTGCCAGCAGCCTCGGTGGTCGGGAGCTGTTTTTT.

The chain joins TRBV28 to TRBJ1-5; the D gene is possibly TRBD1 (6 bases). V was clipped by 7 bases and J by 6 bases, with 16 bases between them. The CDR3 has 14 amino acids. From germline, CDR1 is MDHEN and CDR2 SYDVKM. DNA for the CDR3: TGTGCCAGCACTACAATACAGGGCCCTCAGCCCCAGCATTTT. Encoded protein: CASTTIQGPQPQHF. Filled out from reference TRBV28 and TRBJ1-5, the complete variable domain reads DVKVTQSSRYLVKRTGEKVFLECVQDMDHENMFWYRQDPGLGLRLIYFSYDVKMKEKGDIPEGYSVSREKKERFSLILESASTNQTSMYLCASTTIQGPQPQHFGDGTRLSIL.

The V call is TRBV5-6, the J call TRBJ1-3; D perhaps matches TRBD1 (5 bases). Trimming left V 4 bases short and J 0 bases short, with 14 bases between. The CDR3 contains 16 residues. Germline-derived CDR1 and CDR2 are SGHDT and YYEEEE. The CDR3 nucleotides read TGTGCCAGCAGCGAGGCGCTGGGGGGCTCTGGAAACACCATATATTTT. Its protein product is CASSEALGGSGNTIYF.

This clone has only a few counts. The rearrangement links TRBV5-6 to TRBJ1-4; D remains unclear. The ends were cut back, 4 bases at V and 8 bases at J, with 12 bases in the middle. The CDR3 extends over 13 amino acids. The V gene's germline CDR1 is SGHDT and CDR2 YYEEEE. The CDR3 is CASSGASGEKLFF. The CDR3 coding sequence is TGTGCCAGCAGCGGTGCAAGCGGGGAAAAACTGTTTTTT.

CDR3 in DNA: TGTGCCAGTAGTATGAGCCCTTATAGCAATCAGCCCCAGCATTTT. Protein sequence: CASSMSPYSNQPQHF. The chain has TRBV19 and TRBJ1-5; D uncertain. The CDR3 covers 15 residues. CDR1 is LNHDA and CDR2 is SQIVND in the germline V gene (reference sequence). The ends were cut back, 3 bases at V and 0 bases at J, with 9 bases in the middle.

J is TRBJ1-2 and V is TRBV9, with D unclear. V gave up 0 bases and J gave up 4 bases, with 7 bases separating them. The length of the CDR3 is 13 residues. Germline CDR1 and CDR2: SGDLS and YYNGEE. The CDR3 DNA reads as TGTGCCAGCAGCGTAGGCAGGTTCTATGGCTACACCTTC. Encoded protein: CASSVGRFYGYTF.